This passage covers 9 T cell receptor beta chains from one sample sequenced in a study of blood T cell repertoires in COVID-19. Sequencing was performed with immunoSEQ multiplex PCR; in TCRdb, only in-frame clones are kept and a portion is missing. The data hold about 160,000 clones, with approximately 84% observed a single time. Input material: PBMCs or T cells enriched from blood (not recorded which). These TCRs come from a woman aged 40-49 years with acute COVID-19.

The V call is TRBV5-1, the J call TRBJ2-1; TRBD2 agrees at 12 bases. The CDR3 consists of 15 residues. Trimming removed 3 bases from V and 9 bases from J; junction bases left unmatched: 7. Germline V gene sequence: CDR1 SGHRS, CDR2 YFSETQ. The CDR3 bases are TGCGCCAGCAGCTCCCGACTAGCGGGAGTGGGTGAGCAGTTCTTC. Translated: CASSSRLAGVGEQFF.

The rearrangement joins TRBV21-1 to TRBJ2-1; the listed D gene, TRBD2, was not tested against the DNA. TRBV21-1 is recorded as a pseudogene. This CDR3 has 19 amino acids. The chain's CDR3 is CASSKRRGSSGSSYNEQFF. The CDR3 DNA sequence: TGTGCCAGCAGCAAACGGAGAGGGTCTAGCGGAAGCTCCTACAATGAGCAGTTCTTC.

CDR3 amino acids: CASSLLTIMEQYF. Written as DNA, the CDR3 is TGTGCCAGCAGCTTACTGACAATTATGGAGCAGTACTTC. The V and J genes are TRBV11-2 and TRBJ2-7; D is unresolved. V was pared by 2 bases and J by 7 bases, with 12 bases between. Per germline, CDR1 SGHAT and CDR2 FQNNGV. The CDR3 is 13 amino acids.

This clone was observed a single time. CDR3 loop: CASSLGDGQGRIYGYTF. The CDR3 nucleotides read TGTGCCAGCAGCTTGGGTGATGGACAGGGTAGGATATATGGCTACACCTTC. The genes are TRBV5-4 and TRBJ1-2; 8 bases agree with TRBD1. CDR3 length: 17 amino acids. Germline lookup yields CDR1 SGHNT and CDR2 YYREEE (reference sequence). The trim removed 0 bases at V and 5 bases at J, leaving 12 bases unmatched.

V gene TRBV7-8 combines with J gene TRBJ1-2; no definite D call. Between the trimmed V and J ends, which lost 5 bases and 0 bases, there was a span of 19 bases. Germline loops: CDR1 SGHVS, CDR2 FQNEAQ. The CDR3 contains 17 residues. The CDR3 DNA sequence: TGTGCCAGCAGCCCCCGACACCTCCCGGTAGCTAACTATGGCTACACCTTC. The encoded protein is CASSPRHLPVANYGYTF.

The V and J genes are TRBV28 and TRBJ1-2; 7 bases match TRBD1. Germline V gives CDR1 MDHEN, CDR2 SYDVKM. The CDR3 covers 15 residues. With V trimmed by 6 bases and J by 4 bases, 11 bases remained unmatched. The CDR3 region is CASRKPGQTSYGYTF. CDR3 coding DNA: TGTGCCAGCAGGAAACCGGGACAGACTTCCTATGGCTACACCTTC.

The chain combines TRBV6-1 with TRBJ1-2; 7 bases map to TRBD1. The ends lost 1 base at V and 5 bases at J; junction bases unmatched: 4. The CDR3 has 14 amino acids. Germline CDR1 MNHNS, CDR2 SASEGT. CDR3 nucleotides: TGTGCCAGCAGTGAAGGGACAGGATCTTATGGCTACACCTTC. It is translated as CASSEGTGSYGYTF.

The V gene is TRBV6-5, the J gene TRBJ2-1, with 8 bases lining up with TRBD2. This CDR3 is 15 amino acids long. CDR1 and CDR2 from the germline V gene are MNHEY and SVGAGI. V trimming: 7 bases; J trimming: 2 bases; junction bases outside the gene matches: 7. CDR3 region: CASNSAGATYNEQFF. CDR3 nucleotides: TGTGCCAGCAACTCAGCGGGAGCTACCTACAATGAGCAGTTCTTC.

Here the CDR3 reads CASSVGGGPSTDTQYF. CDR3 nucleotides: TGTGCCAGCAGCGTAGGGGGGGGCCCTAGCACAGATACGCAGTATTTT. The chain combines TRBV9 with TRBJ2-3; D is possibly TRBD2 (7 bases). Germline assignment: CDR1 SGDLS and CDR2 YYNGEE. The V and J ends lost 0 bases and 0 bases respectively, with 11 bases between them. This CDR3 has 16 amino acids.